This TCR beta chain originates from a study of a mutant IDH1 vaccine in newly diagnosed glioma. Time point: week 47, end of study. Topical imiquimod was applied with each vaccine dose, which held 300 ug of mutant IDH1 20-mer peptide. Using immunoSEQ multiplex PCR, the repertoire was profiled, and TCRdb retains in-frame clones only, with some absent. The table shows roughly 35,000 clones, with 65% to 85% occurring only once. Germline CDR1 is SGHTA and CDR2 is FQGNSA. V was clipped by 5 bases and J by 7 bases; unmatched bases: 12. This CDR3 spans 16 amino acids. Remarks on this clone: As yet, its antigen is unknown.

V gene TRBV7-2 combines with J gene TRBJ2-2, with 8 bases that match TRBD1. This receptor was taken from a man aged 40-55 years with glioma. The source was PBMCs, collected from a glioma patient whose treatment included an IDH1 peptide vaccine. The CDR3 DNA reads TGTGCCAGCAGCGCCACATACAGGGGGGCGGACGGGGAGCTGTTTTTT. It is translated as CASSATYRGADGELFF.